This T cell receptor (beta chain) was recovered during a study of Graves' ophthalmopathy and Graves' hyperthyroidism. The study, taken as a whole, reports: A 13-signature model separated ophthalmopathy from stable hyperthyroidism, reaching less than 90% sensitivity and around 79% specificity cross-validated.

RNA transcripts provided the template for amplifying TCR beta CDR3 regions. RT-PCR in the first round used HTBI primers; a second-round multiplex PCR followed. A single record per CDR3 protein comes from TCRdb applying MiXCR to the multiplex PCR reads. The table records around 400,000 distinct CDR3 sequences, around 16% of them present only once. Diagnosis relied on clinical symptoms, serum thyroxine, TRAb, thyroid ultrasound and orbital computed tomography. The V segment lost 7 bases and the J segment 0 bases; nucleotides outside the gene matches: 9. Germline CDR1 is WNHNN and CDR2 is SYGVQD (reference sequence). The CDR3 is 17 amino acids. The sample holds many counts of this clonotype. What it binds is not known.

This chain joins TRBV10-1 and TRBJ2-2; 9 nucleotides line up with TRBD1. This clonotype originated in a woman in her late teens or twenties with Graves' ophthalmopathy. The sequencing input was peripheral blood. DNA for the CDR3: TGCGCCAGCAAAGGACAGGGGTCCTATACGAACACCGGGGAGCTGTTTTTT. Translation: CASKGQGSYTNTGELFF.